This T cell receptor (beta chain) stems from a study of cytomegalovirus exposure and HLA in healthy donors. Notes on the study in general: The likely origin of a cluster of highly shared sequence variants was a sequencing artifact. Several of the most significant clusters were apparently associated with common viral pathogens in a later analysis.

Use of 60 Vbeta and 13 Jbeta primers characterized the PCR. This table comes from immunoSEQ multiplex PCR, and its TCRdb copy is limited to in-frame clones, with some not included. The sample lists roughly 120,000 clones, around three quarters seen once, with roughly 4% in the top ten. With respect to this clone: Its specificity is not known.

This CDR3 is built from 16 residues. CDR1 is SGHAT, CDR2 FQNNGV, per germline. V was clipped by 5 bases and J by 7 bases; unmatched bases: 9. This clonotype was obtained from a human donor in good health. Material: PBMCs. The chain couples TRBV11-2 to TRBJ2-1, with 12 nucleotides matching TRBD2. CDR3 nucleotide sequence: TGTGCCAGCAGCGAGCGAACTAGCGGGAGGCGTAATGAGCAGTTCTTC. As protein: CASSERTSGRRNEQFF.